This T cell receptor (beta chain) was found in a study of cytomegalovirus exposure and HLA in healthy donors. Study results and caveats: Reportedly, fewer N-insertions than the approximately 680-donor mean appeared in an Asian-associated ancestry cluster in a later analysis. Rarity characterized most TCR sequences, yet some public TCRs appeared in many donors. Previously analyzed data showed that most TCR beta V segments were productive at a frequency of about 87% or about 30%. There were fewer than 200 TCR beta chains listed as cytomegalovirus-associated.

The CDR3 loop spans 15 amino acids. The trim removed 4 bases at V and 4 bases at J, leaving 8 bases unmatched. Germline V gene sequence: CDR1 SGHRS, CDR2 YFSETQ. Both 60 Vbeta primers and 13 Jbeta primers went into the PCR. Here immunoSEQ multiplex PCR was the method, and the copy in TCRdb shows in-frame clones only, minus some. The sample gives some 160,000 clones, around 77% of which show up once; less than 2.5% is in the top ten. In regard to this clone: What it binds is not known.

The clonotype originates from a man in his fifties or sixties in good health and CMV-seropositive. The chain couples TRBV5-1 to TRBJ2-7, with 10 bases identical to TRBD1. Sequenced input: PBMCs. This chain's CDR3 is CASSPTRDRGYEQYF. The CDR3 coding sequence is TGCGCCAGCAGCCCCACCCGGGACAGGGGTTACGAGCAGTACTTC.